These 25 T cell receptor beta chains share one sample of origin, sequenced in a study of T cells in narcolepsy. Libraries were prepared by immunoSEQ multiplex PCR; TCRdb keeps only in-frame clonotypes and omits some of them. The data show about 40,000 clones, with around 89% seen just once and roughly 1.2% held by the top ten. Source material: CD45RA- memory CD4+ T cells from PBMCs. The receptors derive from a human donor with narcolepsy.

This chain links TRBV4-3 with TRBJ2-1; D is ambiguous. The CDR3 is 15 residues long. Germline CDR1 reads LGHNA; CDR2 reads YSLEER. V was clipped by 0 bases and J by 4 bases, with 10 bases between them. CDR3 coding DNA: TGCGCCAGCAGCCAAGAGGGTTTTGAGTACAATGAGCAGTTCTTC. This encodes CASSQEGFEYNEQFF.

CDR3 region: CASSLGQGVYF. The CDR3 region has the DNA TGTGCCAGCAGCTTAGGACAGGGGGTGTACTTC. The chain couples TRBV7-9 to TRBJ2-4; 9 nucleotides align to TRBD1. Germline V gene lookup returns CDR1 SEHNR and CDR2 FQNEAQ (reference sequence). The CDR3 length is 11 residues. The V and J ends lost 1 base and 15 bases, in that order; junction bases with no gene match: 1.

The chain couples TRBV11-3 to TRBJ1-2; TRBD1 is a possible D gene (6 bases). The CDR3 has 15 residues. The germline V and J ends were trimmed by 1 base and 8 bases, with 17 bases remaining between them. CDR1 and CDR2 (germline): SGHNT, YENEEA. CDR3 bases: TGTGCCAGCAGCTTAGGAGTACAGGGCTTGGAAGGCTACACCTTC. Translated: CASSLGVQGLEGYTF.

CDR3 coding DNA: TGTGCCTGGAGTGTACCCCCCATACCGGGCTACACCTTC. Translating gives CAWSVPPIPGYTF. V usage is TRBV30 and J usage is TRBJ1-2; no firm D call. Trimming took 0 bases from V and 8 from J, leaving 13 bases between them. CDR3 length: 13 amino acids. CDR1 is GTSNPN, CDR2 SVGIG, per germline (reference sequence).

The genes are TRBV6-5 and TRBJ1-3; no reliable D call. Trimming took off 0 bases at V and 0 bases at J, with 6 bases between the two ends. This CDR3 comprises 15 residues. Germline V gives CDR1 MNHEY, CDR2 SVGAGI. Written as DNA, the CDR3 is TGTGCCAGCAGTTACTCGCTAAACTCTGGAAACACCATATATTTT. It translates to CASSYSLNSGNTIYF.

The chain links TRBV7-2 to TRBJ1-1; maybe TRBD1 (6 bases). CDR3 length equals 13 residues. V was clipped by 5 bases and J by 5 bases, with 12 bases between them. Germline values: CDR1 SGHTA, CDR2 FQGNSA. This CDR3 reads CASSPPGVTEAFF. CDR3 DNA sequence: TGTGCCAGCAGCCCACCAGGGGTAACTGAAGCTTTCTTT.

The CDR3 loop reads CASSGGPYEQYF. The CDR3 nucleotides read TGTGCCAGCAGTGGGGGTCCCTACGAGCAGTACTTC. This chain uses TRBV6-5 with TRBJ2-7, with D perhaps matching TRBD1 or TRBD2 (5 bases each). The CDR3 contains 12 residues. Germline lookup yields CDR1 MNHEY and CDR2 SVGAGI. Trimming pared 5 bases from V and 2 bases from J, leaving 7 bases between.

The V and J genes are TRBV6-5 and TRBJ1-5; D call uncertain. V was shortened by 5 bases and J by 0 bases, with 8 bases between the two germline ends. The CDR3 sequence is 14 residues long. Looked up from germline, CDR1 is MNHEY and CDR2 is SVGAGI. CDR3 residues: CASSESISNQPQHF. The CDR3 DNA reads as TGTGCCAGCAGTGAAAGTATTAGCAATCAGCCCCAGCATTTT.

The chain uses TRBV6-1 and TRBJ2-7, with 13 bases that match TRBD2. CDR1 is MNHNS, CDR2 SASEGT, per germline. V shed 6 bases, J shed 3 bases, and the junction held 2 bases outside the gene matches. The CDR3 consists of 14 residues. CDR3 nucleotide sequence: TGTGCCAGCAGACGGACTAGCGGGGGCTACGAGCAGTACTTC. It yields the protein CASRRTSGGYEQYF.

Turning to this clone: The same CDR3 also results from other DNA sequences found in this sample. The chain carries TRBV7-9 and TRBJ2-7; D could derive from TRBD1 or TRBD2 (5 bases each). Trimming shortened V by 5 bases and J by 1 base, and 15 bases separated the two germline ends. The CDR3 is 15 residues long. The germline CDR1 and CDR2 sequences are SEHNR and FQNEAQ (reference sequence). CDR3 bases: TGTGCCAGCAGCAGCCCGGGGCTAGCTTCCTACGAGCAGTACTTC. Its protein product is CASSSPGLASYEQYF. The full variable domain, in which reference TRBV7-9 and TRBJ2-7 provide the parts outside the CDR3, is DTGVSQNPRHKITKRGQNVTFRCDPISEHNRLYWYRQTLGQGPEFLTYFQNEAQLEKSRLLSDRFSAERPKGSFSTLEIQRTEQGDSAMYLCASSSPGLASYEQYFGPGTRLTVT.

This sequence joins TRBV6-5 and TRBJ1-4; no reliable D call. The CDR3 covers 14 residues. Deletions cut 2 bases from V and 8 bases from J, with 12 bases between. CDR1 is MNHEY, CDR2 SVGAGI, per germline. The CDR3 nucleotides read TGTGCCAGCAGTTACGAGGGAGGAAAAGAAAAACTGTTTTTT. This codes for CASSYEGGKEKLFF.

The CDR3, as DNA: TGCGCCAGCAGCTTGGGGACAGGGGCCTACACCTTC. Its protein product is CASSLGTGAYTF. The chain combines TRBV5-1 with TRBJ1-2; TRBD1 agrees at 9 bases. CDR3 length equals 12 residues. Losses at the gene ends were 0 bases for V and 10 bases for J; bases not matched to a gene: 1. Germline-derived CDR1 and CDR2 are SGHRS and YFSETQ.

This clone was counted only a few times. The V call is TRBV7-8, the J call TRBJ2-7; TRBD2 matches at 14 bases. Germline V lookup: CDR1 SGHVS, CDR2 FQNEAQ. CDR3 size: 13 residues. Trimming cost V 10 bases and J 3 bases; bases outside gene matches: 2. CDR3 bases: TGTGCCACCGGGACTAGCGGGGGCTACGAGCAGTACTTC. The encoded protein is CATGTSGGYEQYF.

The V and J genes are TRBV2 and TRBJ2-7, with no clear D. The V end was cut by 4 bases, the J end by 3 bases, with 4 bases between. The CDR3 extends over 11 amino acids. Germline values: CDR1 SNHLY, CDR2 FYNNEI. The CDR3 protein is CASSASYEQYF. The CDR3 nucleotides are TGTGCCAGCAGTGCAAGCTACGAGCAGTACTTC. Complete variable domain (other parts from reference TRBV2 and TRBJ2-7): EPEVTQTPSHQVTQMGQEVILRCVPISNHLYFYWYRQILGQKVEFLVSFYNNEISEKSEIFDDQFSVERPDGSNFTLKIRSTKLEDSAMYFCASSASYEQYFGPGTRLTVT.

This chain connects TRBV4-3 to TRBJ2-3; TRBD1 matches 8 bases. The CDR3 is made up of 16 amino acids. V lost 0 bases and J lost 2; bases outside the gene matches: 4. Germline V gene lookup returns CDR1 LGHNA and CDR2 YSLEER. The CDR3 loop is CASSQEPGGLTDTQYF. CDR3 DNA: TGCGCCAGCAGCCAAGAGCCAGGGGGCCTCACAGATACGCAGTATTTT.

This clone was seen more than once but under ten times. The CDR3 region has the DNA TGTGCCAGTAGTAATTCAGGGGGTGCGGGCAATCAGCCCCAGCATTTT. Amino acid sequence: CASSNSGGAGNQPQHF. J is TRBJ1-5 and V is TRBV19; TRBD1 aligns across 7 bases. The CDR3 totals 16 residues. Germline CDR1 reads LNHDA; CDR2 reads SQIVND (reference sequence). Trimming removed 4 bases from V and 2 bases from J; junction bases left unmatched: 8.

V usage is TRBV6-5 and J usage is TRBJ1-1, with D maybe TRBD1 (5 bases). V dropped 6 bases and J dropped 1 base, with 9 bases sitting between them. The CDR3 extends over 13 amino acids. Per germline, CDR1 MNHEY and CDR2 SVGAGI. The CDR3 here is CASRKDRNTEAFF. CDR3 sequence (DNA): TGTGCCAGCAGGAAAGACAGGAACACTGAAGCTTTCTTT.

The chain is built from TRBV7-2 and TRBJ2-7; 7 bases are a match to TRBD1. The CDR3 is made up of 14 amino acids. V dropped 6 bases and J dropped 2; count of bases not matched to a gene: 7. From germline, CDR1 is SGHTA and CDR2 FQGNSA. DNA for the CDR3: TGTGCCAGCAGTAAACAGGGGTCAACCTACGAGCAGTACTTC. This translates into CASSKQGSTYEQYF.

The J gene is TRBJ1-2, the V gene TRBV7-2; D might be TRBD1 (6 bases). This CDR3 has 13 residues. Trimming took off 5 bases at V and 3 bases at J, with 10 bases between the two ends. Germline V lookup: CDR1 SGHTA, CDR2 FQGNSA. For the CDR3, the DNA is TGTGCCAGCAGCCAAGGGGGAGACTATGGCTACACCTTC. Its translation is CASSQGGDYGYTF.

The CDR3 sequence is CASSGETSTYEQYF. CDR3 DNA: TGTGCCAGCAGTGGGGAGACATCCACCTACGAGCAGTACTTC. This rearrangement joins TRBV2 to TRBJ2-5; D is perhaps TRBD2 (5 bases). The last part of the DNA fits TRBJ2-7 better; the J call may be wrong. Germline V gives CDR1 SNHLY, CDR2 FYNNEI. The CDR3 totals 14 residues.

The chain recombines TRBV14 with TRBJ1-2; D gene uncertain. CDR1 and CDR2 (germline): SGHDN, FVKESK. The CDR3 extends over 12 amino acids. V dropped 2 bases and J dropped 2 bases, with 3 bases sitting between them. CDR3: CASSQTNYGYTF. The CDR3 DNA reads TGTGCCAGCAGCCAAACCAACTATGGCTACACCTTC. The full variable domain, in which reference TRBV14 and TRBJ1-2 provide the parts outside the CDR3, is EAGVTQFPSHSVIEKGQTVTLRCDPISGHDNLYWYRRVMGKEIKFLLHFVKESKQDESGMPNNRFLAERTGGTYSTLKVQPAELEDSGVYFCASSQTNYGYTFGSGTRLTVV.

The chain carries TRBV6-5 and TRBJ1-4; 10 positions agree with TRBD1. The germline CDR1 and CDR2 sequences are MNHEY and SVGAGI. The CDR3 is 14 residues long. Losses at the gene ends were 5 bases for V and 10 bases for J; bases not matched to a gene: 7. CDR3 residues: CASSTKGQGTKLFF. For the CDR3, the DNA is TGTGCCAGCAGTACGAAGGGACAGGGGACAAAACTGTTTTTT.

The V and J genes are TRBV19 and TRBJ1-5, with D possibly matching TRBD1 (6 bases). Germline assignment: CDR1 LNHDA and CDR2 SQIVND (reference sequence). The V and J ends lost 5 bases and 5 bases respectively, with 13 bases between them. The CDR3 runs to 14 residues. CDR3 sequence (DNA): TGTGCCAGTAGTTTCGGCAGGGGTGATCAGCCCCAGCATTTT. This translates into CASSFGRGDQPQHF.

CDR3 nucleotides: TGTGCCAGCAGCTTAGGTGGGTTGAGGAGGGAAGCTTTCTTT. It encodes CASSLGGLRREAFF. The chain is built from TRBV7-9 and TRBJ1-1; D is undetermined. Looked up from germline, CDR1 is SEHNR and CDR2 is FQNEAQ (reference sequence). Trimming cost V 1 base and J 8 bases, with 14 bases left between them. The length of the CDR3 is 14 residues.

V is TRBV28 and J is TRBJ1-5, with D perhaps TRBD1 (5 bases). This CDR3 contains 13 residues. The germline V gene has CDR1 MDHEN and CDR2 SYDVKM. The V and J ends lost 3 bases and 6 bases respectively, with 9 bases between them. In nucleotides, the CDR3 is TGTGCCAGCAGTTTCGGGGCTGGTCAGCCCCAGCATTTT. Its protein is CASSFGAGQPQHF.